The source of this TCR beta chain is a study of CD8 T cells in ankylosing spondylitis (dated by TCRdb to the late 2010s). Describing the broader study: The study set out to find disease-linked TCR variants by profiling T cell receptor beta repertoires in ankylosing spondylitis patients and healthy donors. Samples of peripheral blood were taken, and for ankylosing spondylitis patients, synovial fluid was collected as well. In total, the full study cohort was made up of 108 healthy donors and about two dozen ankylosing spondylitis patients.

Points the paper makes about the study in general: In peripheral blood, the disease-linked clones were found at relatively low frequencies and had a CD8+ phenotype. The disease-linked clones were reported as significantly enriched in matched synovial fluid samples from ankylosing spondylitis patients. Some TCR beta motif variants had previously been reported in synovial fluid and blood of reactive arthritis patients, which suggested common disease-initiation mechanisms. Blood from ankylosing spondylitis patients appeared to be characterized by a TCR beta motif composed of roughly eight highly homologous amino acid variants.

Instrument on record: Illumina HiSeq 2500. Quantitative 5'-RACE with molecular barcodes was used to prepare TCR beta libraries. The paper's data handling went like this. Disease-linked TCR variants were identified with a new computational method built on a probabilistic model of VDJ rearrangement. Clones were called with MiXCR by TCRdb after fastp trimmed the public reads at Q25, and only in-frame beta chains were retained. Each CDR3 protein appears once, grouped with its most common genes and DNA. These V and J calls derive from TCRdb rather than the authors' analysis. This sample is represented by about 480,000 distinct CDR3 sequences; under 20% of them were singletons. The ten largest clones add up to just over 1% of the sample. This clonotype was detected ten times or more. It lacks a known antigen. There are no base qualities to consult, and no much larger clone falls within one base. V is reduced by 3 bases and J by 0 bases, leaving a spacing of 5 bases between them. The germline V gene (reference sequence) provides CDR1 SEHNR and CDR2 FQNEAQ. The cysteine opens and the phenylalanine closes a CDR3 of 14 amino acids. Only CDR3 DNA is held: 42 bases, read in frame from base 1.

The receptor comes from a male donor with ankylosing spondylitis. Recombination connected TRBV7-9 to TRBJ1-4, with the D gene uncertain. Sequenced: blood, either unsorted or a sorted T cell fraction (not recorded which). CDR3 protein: CASSLGSTNEKLFF. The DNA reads TGTGCCAGCAGCTTGGGATCAACTAATGAAAAACTGTTTTTT.